This paragraph covers one T cell receptor beta chain sequence. Its cognate antigen is unknown. These data belong to a study of T cell repertoires in cytomegalovirus infection. Study as a whole: From public TCR beta signatures came an indication of both CMV infection and matching HLA type.

TCRdb used MiXCR to reprocess the reads, holding one entry per CDR3 protein. The table lists some 350,000 distinct CDR3 sequences, 15% to 20% of them singletons. Study outcomes and limitations: People with CMV and the relevant HLA were identified by cumulative public TCR beta family frequency. CMV-specific TCR beta clonotypes restricted by HLA-C dominated the ex vivo response.

This clonotype originated in a human donor in good health (CMV status not recorded). Some clones in this sample may be carry-over from other donors' samples. The sequenced sample was PBMCs.

The CDR3 loop is CASSFEGSSYEQYF. CDR3 sequence (DNA): TGTGCCAGCAGCTTTGAAGGGAGCTCCTACGAGCAGTACTTC. The gene calls are TRBV5-5 and TRBJ2-7; D might be TRBD2 (5 bases). Looked up from germline, CDR1 is SGHKS and CDR2 is YYEKEE (reference sequence). V shed 2 bases and J shed 0 bases, with 9 bases lying between them. There are 14 residues in the CDR3. Complete variable domain (other parts from reference TRBV5-5 and TRBJ2-7): DAGVTQSPTHLIKTRGQQVTLRCSPISGHKSVSWYQQVLGQGPQFIFQYYEKEERGRGNFPDRFSARQFPNYSSELNVNALLLGDSALYLCASSFEGSSYEQYFGPGTRLTVT.